This passage covers 28 T cell receptor beta chains from one sample sequenced in a study of CD8 T cells in Susac syndrome. Reverse transcription used roughly 0.5 to 1 ug RNA and random hexamers. TCRdb re-called the immunoSEQ multiplex PCR reads with MiXCR, one entry per CDR3 protein. There are 330,000 or so distinct CDR3 sequences in the sample; about 91% occur only once, and approximately 0.2% lies in the top ten. Sample: CD8+ T cells from PBMCs. Receptors were obtained from a human donor with multiple sclerosis.

The chain combines TRBV29-1 with TRBJ2-5; 8 bases match TRBD2. Looked up from germline, CDR1 is SQVTM and CDR2 is ANQGSEA. V gave up 4 bases and J gave up 3 bases; unmatched junction bases: 10. This CDR3 comprises 15 residues. CDR3 in DNA: TGCAGCGTTGTTTGGCGGGGGGTCCCAAAAGAGACCCAGTACTTC. Protein sequence: CSVVWRGVPKETQYF.

This sequence joins TRBV6-1 and TRBJ1-3; D gene ambiguous. Germline V gene sequence: CDR1 MNHNS, CDR2 SASEGT. Trimming shortened V by 0 bases and J by 4 bases, and 16 bases separated the two germline ends. The CDR3 covers 17 residues. The chain's CDR3 is CASSEAANLYSGNTIYF. For the CDR3, the DNA is TGTGCCAGCAGTGAAGCGGCGAATCTTTACTCCGGAAACACCATATATTTT.

V and J are TRBV29-1 and TRBJ2-7, with 12 bases lining up with TRBD2. This CDR3 has 13 amino acids. V shed 5 bases, J shed 7 bases, and the junction held 6 bases outside the gene matches. Germline V lookup: CDR1 SQVTM, CDR2 ANQGSEA. CDR3: CSVLGLAGGEQYF. The CDR3 region has the DNA TGCAGCGTTCTGGGGCTAGCGGGAGGGGAGCAGTACTTC.

The chain recombines TRBV15 with TRBJ2-7; unclear D gene. V lost 0 bases, J lost 2 bases, and 11 bases lay in between. The CDR3 contains 15 residues. The germline V gene has CDR1 LNHNV and CDR2 YYDKDF (reference sequence). Here the CDR3 reads CATSRDRLLTYEQYF. CDR3 DNA: TGTGCCACCAGCAGAGATCGCTTATTAACCTACGAGCAGTACTTC.

V usage is TRBV2 and J usage is TRBJ1-6; TRBD1 agrees at 9 bases. The CDR3 loop spans 13 amino acids. The junction had 3 bases not matched to a gene; V was cut back by 8 bases and J by 7 bases. Germline-derived CDR1 and CDR2 are SNHLY and FYNNEI. The CDR3 coding sequence is TGTGCCAGCTTGGGGACAGGGAATTCACCCCTCCACTTT. Its protein product is CASLGTGNSPLHF.

J is TRBJ2-3 and V is TRBV7-9; tentatively, D is TRBD2 (6 bases). V lost 8 bases and J lost 5, with 17 bases in between. This CDR3 is built from 14 residues. The germline CDR1 and CDR2 sequences are SEHNR and FQNEAQ (reference sequence). In nucleotides, the CDR3 is TGTGCCAGCCGGGCGTGGGGGGTTCAAGATACGCAGTATTTT. Protein product: CASRAWGVQDTQYF.

This chain links TRBV20-1 with TRBJ2-1, with 9 bases aligning to TRBD2. This CDR3 is built from 15 residues. The germline gives CDR1 DFQATT, CDR2 SNEGSKA (reference sequence). The V gene end was trimmed by 3 bases and the J gene end by 9 bases; junction bases not matched to a gene: 12. DNA of the CDR3: TGCAGTGCTAGGGGGGTGGTAGCGGGAGTGGGTGAGCAGTTCTTC. Translation: CSARGVVAGVGEQFF.

The chain recombines TRBV3-1 with TRBJ2-2; TRBD2 matches 9 bases. This CDR3 has 15 amino acids. Germline V gene lookup returns CDR1 LGHDT and CDR2 YNNKEL (reference sequence). V shed 1 base, J shed 10 bases, and the junction held 7 bases outside the gene matches. DNA of the CDR3: TGTGCCAGCAGCCAAGGGCGAGCGGGGGGCGAGGAGCTGTTTTTT. It yields the protein CASSQGRAGGEELFF.

The chain couples TRBV6-1 to TRBJ1-4, with D possibly being TRBD1 (6 bases). Germline V lookup: CDR1 MNHNS, CDR2 SASEGT. V was shortened by 5 bases and J by 0 bases, with 16 bases between the two germline ends. This CDR3 is built from 17 residues. The CDR3 reads CASSIQGIAATNEKLFF. Written as DNA, the CDR3 is TGTGCCAGCAGTATCCAGGGGATTGCTGCAACTAATGAAAAACTGTTTTTT.

The chain is built from TRBV9 and TRBJ1-2, with TRBD1 matching 12 bases. Germline V gene data show CDR1 as SGDLS and CDR2 as YYNGEE. V lost 2 bases, J lost 5 bases, and 13 bases stayed unmatched. The length of the CDR3 is 18 residues. The CDR3 spells CASSVDPGQGALSYGYTF. CDR3 nucleotides: TGTGCCAGCAGCGTGGACCCGGGACAGGGGGCGTTGAGTTATGGCTACACCTTC.

The genes are TRBV11-2 and TRBJ2-7; 11 bases agree with TRBD2. The CDR3 extends over 17 amino acids. The V and J ends lost 1 base and 2 bases, in that order; junction bases with no gene match: 7. Germline CDR1 is SGHAT and CDR2 is FQNNGV. The CDR3 DNA is TGTGCCAGCAGCTTAGCCTTGCTAGCGGGAGGTGCCTACGAGCAGTACTTC. Translated, it gives CASSLALLAGGAYEQYF.

The V gene is TRBV10-3, the J gene TRBJ2-7; TRBD1 might be the D (6 bases). This CDR3 region has 13 residues. Germline CDR1 is ENHRY and CDR2 is SYGVKD. Trimming left V 4 bases short and J 2 bases short, with 9 bases between. Here the CDR3 reads CAISVRQAYEQYF. CDR3 nucleotide sequence: TGTGCCATCAGTGTTAGACAGGCCTACGAGCAGTACTTC.

The V call is TRBV7-3, the J call TRBJ1-1, with TRBD1 matching over 8 bases. J gave up 0 bases and V 4 bases, and 4 bases lay outside the gene matches. This CDR3 has 15 amino acids. Germline loops: CDR1 SGHTA, CDR2 FQGTGA. CDR3 DNA: TGTGCCAGCAGCTCCGGACAGGGCATGAACACTGAAGCTTTCTTT. It codes for CASSSGQGMNTEAFF.

The rearrangement joins TRBV20-1 to TRBJ2-7; possibly TRBD1 for D (6 bases). V was clipped by 2 bases and J by 2 bases, with 13 bases between them. Germline CDR1 reads DFQATT; CDR2 reads SNEGSKA (reference sequence). The CDR3 has 14 residues. The CDR3 nucleotides are TGCAGTGCTAGACCAACCAGGGGAGCCTACGAGCAGTACTTC. It yields the protein CSARPTRGAYEQYF.

This sequence joins TRBV14 and TRBJ2-7, with a possible D match to TRBD2 (6 bases). Germline CDR1 reads SGHDN; CDR2 reads FVKESK. The CDR3 runs to 17 residues. The V end was cut by 0 bases, the J end by 2 bases, with 17 bases between. The CDR3 nucleotides read TGTGCCAGCAGCCAAGACCCTCTAGCGAACCTGGCCTACGAGCAGTACTTC. Translated: CASSQDPLANLAYEQYF.

This chain joins TRBV6-2 or TRBV6-3 and TRBJ2-1; 9 bases match TRBD2. CDR3 length: 18 amino acids. Germline V gene lookup returns CDR1 MNHEY and CDR2 SVGEGT. The V segment lost 10 bases and the J segment 6 bases; nucleotides outside the gene matches: 22. CDR3 in amino acids: CATRNPEAGGPVGNEQFF. The CDR3 DNA is TGTGCCACCAGAAATCCCGAGGCGGGGGGGCCTGTAGGCAATGAGCAGTTCTTC.

J is TRBJ2-1 and V is TRBV12-3 or TRBV12-4, with 10 bases matching TRBD1. This CDR3 has 12 amino acids. The V and J ends lost 8 bases and 10 bases, in that order; junction bases with no gene match: 5. CDR3 sequence: CASGTGEREQFF. In nucleotides, the CDR3 is TGTGCCAGCGGGACAGGGGAACGGGAGCAGTTCTTC.

This chain connects TRBV9 to TRBJ2-3; 9 positions agree with TRBD1. The CDR3 has 16 residues. Germline trimming cut 3 bases from V and 4 bases from J; bases unmatched to any gene: 9. Germline loops: CDR1 SGDLS, CDR2 YYNGEE. The CDR3 loop reads CASSGLDRGRADTQYF. The DNA of the CDR3 is TGTGCCAGCAGCGGACTGGACAGGGGTCGTGCAGATACGCAGTATTTT.

In this sample, this clonotype turned up once. This chain joins TRBV6-2 or TRBV6-3 and TRBJ2-2; D is uncertain. The ends were cut back, 7 bases at V and 3 bases at J, with 15 bases in the middle. The CDR3 length is 15 residues. The V gene's germline CDR1 is MNHEY and CDR2 SVGEGT. Written as DNA, the CDR3 is TGTGCCAGCACCCTCGGGCGTTCCGACACCGGGGAGCTGTTTTTT. Translation gives CASTLGRSDTGELFF.

As concerns this clonotype: The DNA is omitted, as the CDR3 cannot be located on it reliably, and the CDR3 follows TCRdb's listing. CDR3 amino acids: CASSSSGQTGGYTF. This rearrangement joins TRBV21-1 to TRBJ1-2. TRBV21-1 is annotated as a pseudogene. The CDR3 is 14 amino acids in total, end residues counted.

This chain uses TRBV20-1 with TRBJ2-3; perhaps TRBD1 as D (6 bases). V lost 3 bases to trimming and J lost 3 bases, with 13 bases between them. The length of the CDR3 is 14 residues. Germline-derived CDR1 and CDR2 are DFQATT and SNEGSKA (reference sequence). CDR3 coding DNA: TGCAGTGCTAGTACAGGGTCAATTACAGATACGCAGTATTTT. Translating it yields CSASTGSITDTQYF.

This clonotype came up once. The chain recombines TRBV5-5 with TRBJ1-5; 9 nucleotides agree with TRBD1. V lost 0 bases, J lost 2 bases, and 6 bases stayed unmatched. CDR3 size: 17 residues. Germline V gives CDR1 SGHKS, CDR2 YYEKEE (reference sequence). CDR3 bases: TGTGCCAGCAGCTTGGGGACAGGGGCCGAGGGCAATCAGCCCCAGCATTTT. It yields the protein CASSLGTGAEGNQPQHF.

The chain uses TRBV2 and TRBJ1-4; D is uncertain. Germline CDR1 reads SNHLY; CDR2 reads FYNNEI. This CDR3 region has 14 residues. Trimming took 10 bases from V and 4 from J, leaving 16 bases between them. CDR3 nucleotide sequence: TGTGCCATGAACCGCAGAAGAGATAATGAAAAACTGTTTTTT. Residues: CAMNRRRDNEKLFF.

The V gene is TRBV19, the J gene TRBJ2-5, with no clear D. V was clipped by 5 bases and J by 4 bases, with 11 bases between them. The CDR3 consists of 13 residues. Germline values: CDR1 LNHDA, CDR2 SQIVND (reference sequence). DNA of the CDR3: TGTGCCAGTAGTTGGACCCCGGGAGAGACCCAGTACTTC. It codes for CASSWTPGETQYF.

This chain connects TRBV25-1 to TRBJ1-1, with D uncertain. The V gene's germline CDR1 is MGHDK and CDR2 SYGVNS. Trimming stripped 2 bases from V and 7 bases from J, with 11 bases between. This CDR3 is 13 amino acids long. This CDR3 is CASSEKGWSEAFF. In DNA, the CDR3 is TGTGCCAGCAGTGAAAAGGGATGGAGTGAAGCTTTCTTT.

The rearrangement uses TRBV27 and TRBJ2-1; D is unclear. Trimming shortened V by 2 bases and J by 3 bases, and 11 bases separated the two germline ends. The CDR3 is 15 residues long. Per germline, CDR1 MNHEY and CDR2 SMNVEV (reference sequence). The CDR3 region has the DNA TGTGCCAGCAGTTTAGGAACACACGTCTACAATGAGCAGTTCTTC. Translated, it gives CASSLGTHVYNEQFF.

This rearrangement joins TRBV9 to TRBJ2-6; no clear D gene. V lost 0 bases and J 0 bases, leaving 4 bases between the germline ends. The CDR3 runs 15 residues. Looked up from germline, CDR1 is SGDLS and CDR2 is YYNGEE. This chain's CDR3 is CASSVVSSGANVLTF. The CDR3 DNA sequence: TGTGCCAGCAGCGTAGTGAGCTCTGGGGCCAACGTCCTGACTTTC.

The J gene is TRBJ2-1, the V gene TRBV19, with TRBD2 matching 14 bases. This CDR3 region has 17 residues. The germline V gene encodes CDR1 LNHDA and CDR2 SQIVND (reference sequence). V trimming: 4 bases; J trimming: 8 bases; junction bases outside the gene matches: 10. The CDR3 is CASSRGTSGSGTDEQFF. CDR3 nucleotides: TGTGCCAGTAGTAGGGGGACTAGCGGGAGTGGGACCGATGAGCAGTTCTTC.